The 6 T cell receptor beta chains given below trace back to one sample, sequenced in a study of cytomegalovirus exposure and HLA in healthy donors (dated by TCRdb to the late 2010s). The library was produced with the immunoSEQ multiplex PCR assay. A mixture of 60 forward primers for TCR Vbeta segments and 13 reverse primers for TCR Jbeta segments was used in the multiplex PCR. Entries here come from immuneACCESS through TCRdb and include only in-frame sequences with V and J called. Some clones fail to appear in such tables; in the studies checked, an unresolved V gene covers under half of the shortfall, and the cause of the remainder is unknown. The sample table shows 150,000 to 250,000 clones, and roughly 79% are seen once. The ten largest make up under 2% of the sample. The sample comprised PBMCs. The source of these receptors is a man in his thirties or forties in good health and CMV-seronegative.

Comment on this clone: The junction departs from the called germline gene at one end, perhaps through a read error. The gene calls are TRBV5-6 and TRBJ1-3, with 8 positions matching TRBD1. In germline, CDR1 is SGHDT, CDR2 YYEEEE. The CDR3 length is 13 residues. The CDR3 DNA is TGTGCCAGCAGCTTGGCTGGTGAGGACAGGGTGGATTTT. It encodes CASSLAGEDRVDF.

J is TRBJ2-1 and V is TRBV4-1, with 9 bases matching TRBD2. From germline, CDR1 is MGHRA and CDR2 YSYEKL. The J segment lost 4 bases and the V segment lost 3 bases, leaving 7 bases of the junction unmatched. The CDR3 has 16 residues. The CDR3 loop is CASSHKGTSYYNEQFF. The CDR3 DNA follows: TGCGCCAGCAGCCATAAAGGGACTAGCTATTACAATGAGCAGTTCTTC.

In nucleotides, the CDR3 is TGTGCCAGCAGCTTAAGGACAGGGCAGGGCACTGAAGCTTTCTTT. Its protein product is CASSLRTGQGTEAFF. The gene calls are TRBV7-3 and TRBJ1-1, with 8 bases aligning to TRBD1. Per germline, CDR1 SGHTA and CDR2 FQGTGA. J was trimmed by 4 bases and V by 1 base; bases with no gene match: 5. This CDR3 is 15 amino acids long.

The chain is built from TRBV27 and TRBJ2-7, with 8 positions matching TRBD1. Looked up from germline, CDR1 is MNHEY and CDR2 is SMNVEV (reference sequence). Losses at the gene ends were 3 bases for V and 7 bases for J; bases not matched to a gene: 5. The CDR3 is 13 residues long. The CDR3 spells CASSFSTGEEQYF. CDR3 nucleotide sequence: TGTGCCAGCAGTTTCTCGACAGGGGAAGAGCAGTACTTC.

The chain has TRBV5-1 and TRBJ2-7; D may be TRBD1 (6 bases). Germline loops: CDR1 SGHRS, CDR2 YFSETQ. V lost 1 base, J lost 2 bases, and 10 bases lay in between. This CDR3 contains 14 residues. CDR3 residues: CASSLSRGPYEQYF. CDR3 nucleotide sequence: TGCGCCAGCAGCTTGTCCAGGGGCCCCTACGAGCAGTACTTC.

The chain is built from TRBV7-3 and TRBJ2-1; 9 positions agree with TRBD2. The CDR3 loop spans 16 amino acids. The junction had 8 bases not matched to a gene; V was cut back by 4 bases and J by 4 bases. Germline V CDR1 and CDR2: SGHTA, FQGTGA. As DNA, the CDR3 is TGTGCCAGCAGCTCTCAAGCGGGAGGAACATACAATGAGCAGTTCTTC. This gives the protein CASSSQAGGTYNEQFF.